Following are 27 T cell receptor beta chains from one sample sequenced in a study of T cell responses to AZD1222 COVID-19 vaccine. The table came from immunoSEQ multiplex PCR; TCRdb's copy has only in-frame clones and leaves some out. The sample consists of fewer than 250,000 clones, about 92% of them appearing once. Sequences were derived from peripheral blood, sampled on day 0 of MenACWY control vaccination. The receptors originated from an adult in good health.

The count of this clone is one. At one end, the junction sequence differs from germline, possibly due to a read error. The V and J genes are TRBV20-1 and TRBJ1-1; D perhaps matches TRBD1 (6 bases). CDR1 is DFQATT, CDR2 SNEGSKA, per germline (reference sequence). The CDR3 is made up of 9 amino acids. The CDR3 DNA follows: TGCAGTGCTAGGGCCGGGACACCTTTT. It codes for CSARAGTPF.

CDR3 sequence: CASSRLRSSYNSPLHF. The CDR3, as DNA: TGTGCCAGCAGCAGGTTGCGTAGCTCCTATAATTCACCCCTCCACTTT. The chain is built from TRBV27 and TRBJ1-6, with D uncertain. V dropped 6 bases and J dropped 0 bases, with 12 bases sitting between them. Germline lookup yields CDR1 MNHEY and CDR2 SMNVEV (reference sequence). CDR3 size: 16 residues.

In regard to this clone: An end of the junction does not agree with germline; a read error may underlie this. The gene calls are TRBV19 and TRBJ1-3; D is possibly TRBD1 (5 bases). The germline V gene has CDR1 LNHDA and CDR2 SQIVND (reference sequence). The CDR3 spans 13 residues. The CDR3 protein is CACGGASGNTIYF. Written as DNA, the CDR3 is TGCGCATGCGGGGGAGCCTCTGGAAACACCATATATTTT.

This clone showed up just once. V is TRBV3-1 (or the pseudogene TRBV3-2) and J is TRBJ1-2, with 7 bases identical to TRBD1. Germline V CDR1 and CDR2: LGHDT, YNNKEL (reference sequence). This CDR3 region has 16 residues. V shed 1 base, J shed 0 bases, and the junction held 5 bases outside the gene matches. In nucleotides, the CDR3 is TGTGCCAGCAGCCAAGGGAACAGGGGAGCTAACTATGGCTACACCTTC. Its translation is CASSQGNRGANYGYTF.

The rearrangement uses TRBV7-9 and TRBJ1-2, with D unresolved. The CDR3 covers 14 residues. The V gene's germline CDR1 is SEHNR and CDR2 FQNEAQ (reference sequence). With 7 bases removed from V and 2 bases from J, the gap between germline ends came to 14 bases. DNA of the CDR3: TGTGCCAGCACCCAAACGGGAAGGAACTATGGCTACACCTTC. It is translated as CASTQTGRNYGYTF.

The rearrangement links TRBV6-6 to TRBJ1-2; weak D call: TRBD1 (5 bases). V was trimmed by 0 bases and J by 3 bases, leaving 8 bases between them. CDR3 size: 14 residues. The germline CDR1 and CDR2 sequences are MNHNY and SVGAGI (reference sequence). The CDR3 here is CASSYSLTDYGYTF. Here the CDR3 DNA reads TGTGCCAGCAGTTACTCCTTGACAGACTATGGCTACACCTTC.

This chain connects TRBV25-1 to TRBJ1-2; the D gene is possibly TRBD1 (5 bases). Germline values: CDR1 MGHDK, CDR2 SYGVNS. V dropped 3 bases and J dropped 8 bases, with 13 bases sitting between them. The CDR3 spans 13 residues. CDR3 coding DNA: TGTGCCAGCAGTGACCCGGCAGGGAAAGGCTACACCTTC. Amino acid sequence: CASSDPAGKGYTF.

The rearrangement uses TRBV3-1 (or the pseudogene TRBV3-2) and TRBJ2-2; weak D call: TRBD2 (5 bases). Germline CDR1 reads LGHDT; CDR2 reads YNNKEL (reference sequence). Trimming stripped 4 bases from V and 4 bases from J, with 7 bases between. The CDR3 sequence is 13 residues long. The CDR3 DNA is TGTGCCAGCAGCCCCCGGGGCACCGGGGAGCTGTTTTTT. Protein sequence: CASSPRGTGELFF.

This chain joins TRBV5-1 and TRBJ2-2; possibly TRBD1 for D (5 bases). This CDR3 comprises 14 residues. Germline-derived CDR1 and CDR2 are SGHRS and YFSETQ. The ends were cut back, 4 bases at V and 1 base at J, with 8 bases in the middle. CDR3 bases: TGCGCCAGCAGCATAGGACAGAACACCGGGGAGCTGTTTTTT. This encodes CASSIGQNTGELFF.

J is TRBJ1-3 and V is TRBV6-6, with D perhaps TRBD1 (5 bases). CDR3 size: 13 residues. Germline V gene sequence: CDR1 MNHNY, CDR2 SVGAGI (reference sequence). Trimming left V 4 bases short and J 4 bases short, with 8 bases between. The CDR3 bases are TGTGCCAGCAGTTCCGACAGAGGAAACACCATATATTTT. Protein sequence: CASSSDRGNTIYF.

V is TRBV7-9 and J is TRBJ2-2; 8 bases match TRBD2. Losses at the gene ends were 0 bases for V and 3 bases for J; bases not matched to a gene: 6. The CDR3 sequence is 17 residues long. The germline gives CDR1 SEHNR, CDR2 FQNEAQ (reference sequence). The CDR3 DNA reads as TGTGCCAGCAGCTTAGCTTTTAGCGGGGTCGACACCGGGGAGCTGTTTTTT. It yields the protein CASSLAFSGVDTGELFF. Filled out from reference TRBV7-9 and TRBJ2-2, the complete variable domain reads DTGVSQNPRHKITKRGQNVTFRCDPISEHNRLYWYRQTLGQGPEFLTYFQNEAQLEKSRLLSDRFSAERPKGSFSTLEIQRTEQGDSAMYLCASSLAFSGVDTGELFFGEGSRLTVL.

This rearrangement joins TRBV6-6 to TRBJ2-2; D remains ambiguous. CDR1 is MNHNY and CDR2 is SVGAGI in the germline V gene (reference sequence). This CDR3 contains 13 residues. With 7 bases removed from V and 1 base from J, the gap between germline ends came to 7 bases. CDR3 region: CASTLGNTGELFF. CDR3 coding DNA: TGTGCCAGCACCCTGGGGAACACCGGGGAGCTGTTTTTT.

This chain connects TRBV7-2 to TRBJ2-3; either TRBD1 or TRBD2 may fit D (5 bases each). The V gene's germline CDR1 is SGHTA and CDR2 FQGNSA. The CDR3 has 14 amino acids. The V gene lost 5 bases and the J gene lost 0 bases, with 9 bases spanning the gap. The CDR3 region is CASSLGDSTDTQYF. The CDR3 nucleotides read TGTGCCAGCAGCCTGGGGGATAGCACAGATACGCAGTATTTT.

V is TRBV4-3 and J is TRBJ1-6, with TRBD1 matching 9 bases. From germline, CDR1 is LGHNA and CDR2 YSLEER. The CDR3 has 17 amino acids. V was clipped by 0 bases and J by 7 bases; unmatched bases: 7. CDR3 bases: TGCGCCAGCAGCCAAGATCCCGTACAGGGGGCGAATTCACCCCTCCACTTT. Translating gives CASSQDPVQGANSPLHF.

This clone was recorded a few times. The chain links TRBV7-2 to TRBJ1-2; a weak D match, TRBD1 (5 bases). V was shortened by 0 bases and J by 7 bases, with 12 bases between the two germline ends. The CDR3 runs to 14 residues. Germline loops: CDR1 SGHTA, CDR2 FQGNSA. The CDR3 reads CASSLAGGAVGYTF. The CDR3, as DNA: TGTGCCAGCAGCTTAGCGGGAGGGGCGGTTGGCTACACCTTC.

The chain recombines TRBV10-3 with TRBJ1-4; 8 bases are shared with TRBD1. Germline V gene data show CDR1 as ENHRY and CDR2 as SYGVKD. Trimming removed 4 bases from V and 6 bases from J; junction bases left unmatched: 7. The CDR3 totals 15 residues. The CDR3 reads CAISGGQGVYEKLFF. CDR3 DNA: TGTGCCATCAGTGGCGGACAGGGAGTCTATGAAAAACTGTTTTTT.

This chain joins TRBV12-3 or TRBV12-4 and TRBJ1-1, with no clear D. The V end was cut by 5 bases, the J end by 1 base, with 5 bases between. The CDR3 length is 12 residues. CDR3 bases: TGTGCCAGCAGTGCTGGGAACACTGAAGCTTTCTTT. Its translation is CASSAGNTEAFF.

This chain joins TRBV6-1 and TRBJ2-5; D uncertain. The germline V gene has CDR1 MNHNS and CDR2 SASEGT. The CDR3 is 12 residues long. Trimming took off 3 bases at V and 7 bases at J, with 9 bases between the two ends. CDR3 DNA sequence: TGTGCCAGCAGTGATCCCTGGGGGACCCAGTACTTC. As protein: CASSDPWGTQYF.

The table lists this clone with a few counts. The CDR3 nucleotides are TGTGCCAGCAGCTCCGAGGGACAGGGCCTCTACGAGCAGTACTTC. Its protein product is CASSSEGQGLYEQYF. The chain carries TRBV7-2 and TRBJ2-7; 9 bases map to TRBD1. Trimming cost V 4 bases and J 3 bases; bases outside gene matches: 7. Per the germline V gene, CDR1 is SGHTA and CDR2 is FQGNSA. The CDR3 has 15 residues. Using reference TRBV7-2 and TRBJ2-7 for the parts outside the CDR3, the full variable domain is GAGVSQSPSNKVTEKGKDVELRCDPISGHTALYWYRQSLGQGLEFLIYFQGNSAPDKSGLPSDRFSAERTGGSVSTLTIQRTQQEDSAVYLCASSSEGQGLYEQYFGPGTRLTVT.

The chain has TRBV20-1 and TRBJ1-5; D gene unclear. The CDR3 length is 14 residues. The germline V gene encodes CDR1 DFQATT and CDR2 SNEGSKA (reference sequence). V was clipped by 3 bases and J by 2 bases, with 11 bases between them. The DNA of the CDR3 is TGCAGTGCTAGTGGCAGGAGTGGCAATCAGCCCCAGCATTTT. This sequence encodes CSASGRSGNQPQHF.

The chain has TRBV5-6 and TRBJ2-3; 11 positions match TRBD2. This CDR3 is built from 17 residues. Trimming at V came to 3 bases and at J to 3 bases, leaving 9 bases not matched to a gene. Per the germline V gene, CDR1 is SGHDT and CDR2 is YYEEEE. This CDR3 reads CASSSLLAGAGTDTQYF. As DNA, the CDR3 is TGTGCCAGCAGCTCGTTACTAGCGGGGGCCGGGACAGATACGCAGTATTTT.

The CDR3 nucleotides read TGTGCCAGCAGCCCCCGGGGTCACAATCAGCCCCAGCATTTT. Translating gives CASSPRGHNQPQHF. V is TRBV28 and J is TRBJ1-5; D is uncertain. Deletions cut 6 bases from V and 3 bases from J, with 12 bases between. The CDR3 runs 14 residues. CDR1 is MDHEN and CDR2 is SYDVKM in the germline V gene. The full variable domain, completed using reference TRBV28 and TRBJ1-5, is DVKVTQSSRYLVKRTGEKVFLECVQDMDHENMFWYRQDPGLGLRLIYFSYDVKMKEKGDIPEGYSVSREKKERFSLILESASTNQTSMYLCASSPRGHNQPQHFGDGTRLSIL.

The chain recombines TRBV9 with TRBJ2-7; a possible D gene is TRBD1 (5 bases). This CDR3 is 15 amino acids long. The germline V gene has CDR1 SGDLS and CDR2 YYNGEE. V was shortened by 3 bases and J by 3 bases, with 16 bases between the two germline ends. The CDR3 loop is CASSDAGPNDYEQYF. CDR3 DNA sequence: TGTGCCAGCAGCGATGCAGGGCCGAACGACTACGAGCAGTACTTC.

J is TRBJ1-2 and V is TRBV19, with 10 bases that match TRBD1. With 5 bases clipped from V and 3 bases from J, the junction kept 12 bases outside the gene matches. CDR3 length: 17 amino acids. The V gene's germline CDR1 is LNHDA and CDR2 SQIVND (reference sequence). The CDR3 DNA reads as TGTGCCAGTAGTCCCTCGTCGGGACAGGGGCGTTACTATGGCTACACCTTC. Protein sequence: CASSPSSGQGRYYGYTF.

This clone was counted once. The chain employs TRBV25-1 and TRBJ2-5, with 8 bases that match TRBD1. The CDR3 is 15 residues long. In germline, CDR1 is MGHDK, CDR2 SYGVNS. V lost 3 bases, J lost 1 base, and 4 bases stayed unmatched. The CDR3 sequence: CASSDPGTGQETQYF. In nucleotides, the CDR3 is TGTGCCAGCAGTGATCCCGGGACAGGCCAAGAGACCCAGTACTTC. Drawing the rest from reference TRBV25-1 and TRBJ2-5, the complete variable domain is EADIYQTPRYLVIGTGKKITLECSQTMGHDKMYWYQQDPGMELHLIHYSYGVNSTEKGDLSSESTVSRIRTEHFPLTLESARPSHTSQYLCASSDPGTGQETQYFGPGTRLLVL.

DNA for the CDR3: TGCAGCGTTGCCCGGGGCGCTGAAGCTTTCTTT. This sequence encodes CSVARGAEAFF. The J gene is TRBJ1-1, the V gene TRBV29-1, with a weak D call TRBD1 (5 bases). Between the trimmed V and J ends, which lost 4 bases and 6 bases, there was a span of 9 bases. The CDR3 sequence is 11 residues long. Germline V gene data show CDR1 as SQVTM and CDR2 as ANQGSEA.

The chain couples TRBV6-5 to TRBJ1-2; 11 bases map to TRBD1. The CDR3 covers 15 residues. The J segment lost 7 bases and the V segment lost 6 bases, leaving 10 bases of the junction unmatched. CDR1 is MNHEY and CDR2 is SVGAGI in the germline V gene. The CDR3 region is CASRNHGTGGSGYTF. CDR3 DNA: TGTGCCAGCAGAAACCACGGGACAGGGGGAAGTGGCTACACCTTC.